This T cell receptor (beta chain) was obtained from a study of shared clonotypes between healthy human individuals. Background on the study: Three plates were used per donor for CD4 naive, three for CD4 memory, two for CD8 naive and one for CD8 memory.

Sequenced by immunoSEQ multiplex PCR; TCRdb stores in-frame clones only, minus some. Of fewer than 2.5 million clones in the sample, approximately 93% are singletons; the top ten hold 0.36%. The CDR3 has 13 amino acids. Looked up from germline, CDR1 is SGHTA and CDR2 is FQGTGA. Trimming pared 4 bases from V and 6 bases from J, leaving 10 bases between. The receptor's source is a man aged 18-30 years in good health. Some clones in this sample may be carry-over from other donors' samples. The specimen was naive CD4+ T cells from PBMCs. The sample's subset: CD45RA+ positively selected. The chain joins TRBV7-3 to TRBJ2-1; D gene uncertain. DNA of the CDR3: TGTGCCAGCAGCTCTAGGGCCAGCAATGAGCAGTTCTTC. It is translated as CASSSRASNEQFF. The whole variable domain, remainder taken from reference TRBV7-3 and TRBJ2-1, is GAGVSQTPSNKVTEKGKYVELRCDPISGHTALYWYRQSLGQGPEFLIYFQGTGAADDSGLPNDRFFAVRPEGSVSTLKIQRTERGDSAVYLCASSSRASNEQFFGPGTRLTVL.